This entry concerns a single TCR beta chain. This clonotype was observed at least ten times. No cognate antigen has been identified for it. No clone much larger than this one lies a single base away; base qualities are absent. Libraries were prepared through PCR. Sequencing took place on an Illumina HiSeq 2500. TCR libraries were prepared with molecular barcoding, using unique molecular identifiers to normalize TCRbeta repertoire quantification. TCRdb redid the processing of the public reads, applying fastp at Q25 and MiXCR, and retained in-frame beta chains. Each CDR3 protein gets just one entry, which takes the most common genes and DNA from the rows behind it. This sample is represented by about 610,000 distinct CDR3 sequences; about 10% of them were singletons. The biggest ten clones account for 3.5% to 5% of the sample. Spanning cysteine to phenylalanine, the CDR3 consists of 18 amino acids. Only the CDR3 DNA stays, 54 bases, in frame from base 1. After removal of 3 bases from V and 0 bases from J, the junction retains 5 bases not matched to a gene. CDR1 SGHAT and CDR2 FQNNGV are derived from the germline V gene.

The data derive from a study of T-cell reconstitution after alpha-beta-depleted transplantation in children (dated by TCRdb to the mid-2010s). With respect to the entire study: Using TCR repertoire profiling, the study quantitatively followed how T-cell immune reconstitution unfolded in children after TCRalphabeta/CD19-depleted allogeneic hematopoietic cell transplantation.

The sequence is built from TRBV11-2 and TRBJ2-1; 13 of the junction bases match TRBD2. The source of this sequence is a human donor who donated a stem cell graft to a child with acute myeloid leukemia. Sequencing was performed on PBMCs from the stem cell graft donor, taken from the stem cell graft. For the CDR3, the sequence is CASSFPGLAGSSYNEQFF. The DNA reads as follows: TGTGCCAGCAGCTTCCCGGGACTAGCGGGAAGCTCCTACAATGAGCAGTTCTTC.